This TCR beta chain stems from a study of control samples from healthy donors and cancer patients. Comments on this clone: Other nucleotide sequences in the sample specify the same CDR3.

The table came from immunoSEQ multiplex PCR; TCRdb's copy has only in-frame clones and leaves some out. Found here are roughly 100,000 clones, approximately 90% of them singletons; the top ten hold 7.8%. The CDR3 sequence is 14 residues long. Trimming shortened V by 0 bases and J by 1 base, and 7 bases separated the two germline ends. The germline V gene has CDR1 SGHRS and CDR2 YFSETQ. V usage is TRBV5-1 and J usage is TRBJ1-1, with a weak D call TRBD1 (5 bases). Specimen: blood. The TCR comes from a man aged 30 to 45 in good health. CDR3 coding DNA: TGCGCCAGCAGCTTGGAAGGGGCGAACACTGAAGCTTTCTTT. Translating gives CASSLEGANTEAFF.